These 8 T cell receptor beta chains originate from one sample sequenced in a study of CD8 T cells in ankylosing spondylitis. One entry per CDR3 protein, called by TCRdb with MiXCR from the 5' RACE reads. The sample contains over 600,000 distinct CDR3 sequences, 19% of which appear only once. Study-wide results and limits: What appeared characteristic of ankylosing spondylitis blood was a TCR beta motif of fewer than ten highly homologous variants.

For these TCRs, the target antigens are not known. Sequences were obtained from blood, either unsorted or a sorted T cell fraction (not recorded which). Receptor source: a male donor with ankylosing spondylitis.

This clonotype was seen more than once but under ten times. The chain employs TRBV12-3 or TRBV12-4 and TRBJ1-5, with a possible D match to TRBD1 (5 bases). The V end was cut by 5 bases, the J end by 7 bases, with 12 bases between. The CDR3 sequence is 13 residues long. CDR3 coding DNA: TGTGCCAGCAGTCCCCCGGGGCTACAGCCCCAGCATTTT. Translation: CASSPPGLQPQHF.

The V gene is TRBV7-2, the J gene TRBJ2-1, with 9 bases fitting TRBD2. This CDR3 region has 17 residues. The germline CDR1 and CDR2 sequences are SGHTA and FQGNSA. Trimming took 5 bases from V and 5 from J; bases not matched to a gene: 13. In DNA, the CDR3 is TGTGCCAGCAGCCCCCCCTGGGGCGGGGGGGAAGACAATGAGCAGTTCTTC. It translates to CASSPPWGGGEDNEQFF. Full variable domain (missing parts from reference TRBV7-2 and TRBJ2-1): GAGVSQSPSNKVTEKGKDVELRCDPISGHTALYWYRQSLGQGLEFLIYFQGNSAPDKSGLPSDRFSAERTGGSVSTLTIQRTQQEDSAVYLCASSPPWGGGEDNEQFFGPGTRLTVL.

The chain has TRBV12-3 or TRBV12-4 and TRBJ2-5; D not resolved. V shed 5 bases and J shed 5 bases, with 9 bases lying between them. CDR3 length: 12 amino acids. Written as DNA, the CDR3 is TGTGCCAGCAGTCCTCTATTGGAGACCCAGTACTTC. It translates to CASSPLLETQYF.

V and J are TRBV7-2 and TRBJ2-7; D tentatively reads TRBD1 or TRBD2 (6 bases each). The CDR3 contains 14 residues. CDR1 is SGHTA, CDR2 FQGNSA, per germline. V lost 5 bases, J lost 6 bases, and 17 bases lay in between. The DNA of the CDR3 is TGTGCCAGCAGCCATGGGGGGCAAAGGCCCGAGCAGTACTTC. Residues: CASSHGGQRPEQYF.

This clonotype was detected a few times. The genes are TRBV7-8 and TRBJ2-1; 12 bases are shared with TRBD2. This CDR3 contains 16 residues. Germline lookup yields CDR1 SGHVS and CDR2 FQNEAQ. After removal of 2 bases from V and 5 bases from J, the junction contained 4 bases not matched to a gene. CDR3 protein: CASSLSTSGGDNEQFF. CDR3 nucleotides: TGTGCCAGCAGCTTATCGACTAGCGGGGGAGACAATGAGCAGTTCTTC.

This clonotype was recorded a few times. The chain is built from TRBV5-1 and TRBJ2-1; maybe TRBD1 (5 bases). The length of the CDR3 is 16 residues. Germline V lookup: CDR1 SGHRS, CDR2 YFSETQ. V was cut by 4 bases and J by 0 bases, with 14 bases left in between. CDR3 nucleotide sequence: TGCGCCAGCAGCGGGGTGGGGCCCGGCTCCTACAATGAGCAGTTCTTC. Translated: CASSGVGPGSYNEQFF.

This clonotype was observed a handful of times. V usage is TRBV7-9 and J usage is TRBJ1-6; D is possibly TRBD1 (6 bases). V was shortened by 5 bases and J by 8 bases, with 19 bases between the two germline ends. CDR1 is SEHNR and CDR2 is FQNEAQ in the germline V gene (reference sequence). The CDR3 length is 16 residues. The CDR3 reads CASSPAGGDFDSPLHF. For the CDR3, the DNA is TGTGCCAGCAGCCCGGCGGGGGGCGACTTCGATTCACCCCTCCACTTT.

This clonotype occurred a few times. The rearrangement uses TRBV4-3 and TRBJ2-4; TRBD1 agrees at 12 bases. The CDR3 contains 15 residues. Germline V gives CDR1 LGHNA, CDR2 YSLEER. V dropped 0 bases and J dropped 7; count of bases not matched to a gene: 1. The CDR3 bases are TGCGCCAGCAGCCAAGATGGGACAGGGGGCAACATTCAGTACTTC. Protein: CASSQDGTGGNIQYF.